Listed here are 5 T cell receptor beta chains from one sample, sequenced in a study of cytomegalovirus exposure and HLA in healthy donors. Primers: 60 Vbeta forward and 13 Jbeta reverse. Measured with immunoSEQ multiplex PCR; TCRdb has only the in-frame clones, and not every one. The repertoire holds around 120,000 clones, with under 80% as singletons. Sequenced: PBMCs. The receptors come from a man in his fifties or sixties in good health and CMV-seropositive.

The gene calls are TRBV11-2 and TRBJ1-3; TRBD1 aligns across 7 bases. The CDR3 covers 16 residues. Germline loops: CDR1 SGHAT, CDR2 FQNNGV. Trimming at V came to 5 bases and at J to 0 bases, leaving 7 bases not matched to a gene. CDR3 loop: CASSVIAGGSGNTIYF. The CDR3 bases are TGTGCCAGCAGCGTTATTGCAGGGGGCTCTGGAAACACCATATATTTT.

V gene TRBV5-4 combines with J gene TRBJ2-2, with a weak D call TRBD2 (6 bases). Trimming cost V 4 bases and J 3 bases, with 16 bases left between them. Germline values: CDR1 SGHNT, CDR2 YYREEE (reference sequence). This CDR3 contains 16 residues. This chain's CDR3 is CASSLNRDSDTGELFF. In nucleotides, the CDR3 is TGTGCCAGCAGCCTAAACCGGGACTCTGACACCGGGGAGCTGTTTTTT.

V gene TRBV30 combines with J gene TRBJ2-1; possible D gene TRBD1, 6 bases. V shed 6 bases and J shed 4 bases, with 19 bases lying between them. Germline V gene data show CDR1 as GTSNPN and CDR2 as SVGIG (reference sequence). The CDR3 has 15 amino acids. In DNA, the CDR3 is TGTGCCTGTCAGGGGTTTAACAGGCAATACAATGAGCAGTTCTTC. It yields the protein CACQGFNRQYNEQFF. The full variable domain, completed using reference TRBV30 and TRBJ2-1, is SQTIHQWPATLVQPVGSPLSLECTVEGTSNPNLYWYRQAAGRGLQLLFYSVGIGQISSEVPQNLSASRPQDRQFILSSKKLLLSDSGFYLCACQGFNRQYNEQFFGPGTRLTVL.

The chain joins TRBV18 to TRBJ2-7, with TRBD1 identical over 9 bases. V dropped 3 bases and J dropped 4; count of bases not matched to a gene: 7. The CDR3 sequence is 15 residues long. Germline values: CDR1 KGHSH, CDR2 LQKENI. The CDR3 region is CASSPEYGQGYEQYF. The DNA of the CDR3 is TGTGCCAGCTCACCGGAATATGGACAGGGGTACGAGCAGTACTTC.

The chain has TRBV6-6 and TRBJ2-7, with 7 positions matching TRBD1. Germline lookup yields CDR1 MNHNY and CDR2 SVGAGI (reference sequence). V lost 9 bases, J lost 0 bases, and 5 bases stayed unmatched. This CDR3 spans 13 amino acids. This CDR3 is CASEGQSSYEQYF. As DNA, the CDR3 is TGTGCCAGTGAGGGACAGAGCTCCTACGAGCAGTACTTC.